The rows below give T cell receptor beta chains drawn from one sample of a study of cytomegalovirus exposure and HLA in healthy donors. Libraries were prepared by immunoSEQ multiplex PCR; TCRdb keeps only in-frame clonotypes and omits some of them. The sample consists of about 170,000 clones, roughly 82% of them appearing once. What was sequenced was PBMCs. These receptors were obtained from a girl aged 5-17 years in good health and CMV-seropositive. Each CDR3 is given without its conserved first and last residue. Each record gives: V gene, D gene, CDR3 protein. A D gene is named only where the DNA matches it firmly.

V: TRBV19; D: -; CDR3: ASSGRGNNQPQH
V: TRBV5-4; D: -; CDR3: ASSGIRGRGETQY
V: TRBV28; D: TRBD1; CDR3: ASSHRDRGPYTEAF
V: TRBV27; D: -; CDR3: ASSPTRTVANYGYT
V: TRBV6-1; D: -; CDR3: ASKEWDTQY
V: TRBV6-6; D: -; CDR3: ASSPESYEQY
V: TRBV5-1; D: -; CDR3: ASSLVGGEISEQY
V: TRBV10-3; D: TRBD2; CDR3: AIRRAGENTGELF
V: TRBV5-1; D: TRBD1; CDR3: ASSSRQGTNYGYT
V: TRBV7-2; D: -; CDR3: ASSLRGYTKTQY
V: TRBV7-9; D: TRBD2; CDR3: ASSLEPGLADETQY
V: TRBV7-2; D: -; CDR3: ASSLRHGGELF
V: TRBV25-1; D: -; CDR3: ASSARQGWEETQY
V: TRBV30; D: -; CDR3: AWSQGSVFSPSYEQY
V: TRBV9; D: -; CDR3: ASSVGSGEGKSDTEAF
V: TRBV28; D: -; CDR3: ASSFISLAGADTQY
V: TRBV7-3; D: -; CDR3: ASSLNGKEDQPQH
V: TRBV4-3; D: -; CDR3: ASSHPRRNAPNGYT
V: TRBV6-5; D: -; CDR3: ASSRMGARADTQY
V: TRBV7-3; D: TRBD2; CDR3: ASSSRASGNDEQF
V: TRBV4-1; D: -; CDR3: ASSRIRVLQETQY
V: TRBV27; D: TRBD1; CDR3: ASSQTGGQYNEQF
V: TRBV10-3; D: -; CDR3: AIKAGDHSYEQY
V: TRBV5-1; D: TRBD2; CDR3: ASSISGAYAEQY
V: TRBV6-5; D: TRBD1; CDR3: ASSPGTDLYEQY
V: TRBV19; D: TRBD1; CDR3: ASRTGAGNTIY
V: TRBV18; D: TRBD1; CDR3: ASRTGTGPYEQY
V: TRBV14; D: -; CDR3: ASSQVMATEAF
V: TRBV2; D: TRBD2; CDR3: ASRKVIRLAGSTDTQY
V: TRBV6-6; D: -; CDR3: ASREGLLNTEAF
V: TRBV30; D: TRBD1; CDR3: AWSQGAYNEQF
V: TRBV29-1; D: TRBD2; CDR3: SVEEGRGAHWAQY
V: TRBV28; D: -; CDR3: ASSWGRRGRTDTQY
V: TRBV28; D: TRBD1; CDR3: ASRSTGTAFNYGYT
V: TRBV5-6; D: TRBD1; CDR3: ASSFPGTGTNYGYT
V: TRBV7-9; D: TRBD1; CDR3: SSCDGQGETMNTEAF
V: TRBV27; D: -; CDR3: ASERFWGTSGGEAF
V: TRBV5-6; D: -; CDR3: ASSLGGSSYNEQF
V: TRBV28; D: -; CDR3: ASSTVGPGVRETQY
V: TRBV15; D: TRBD1; CDR3: ATSPLQGAVVYGYT
V: TRBV6-6; D: -; CDR3: ASSYAQNGAF
V: TRBV6-1; D: -; CDR3: ASSEAQVLISPYEQY
V: TRBV5-6; D: -; CDR3: ASSLTQGTDTQY
V: TRBV14; D: TRBD1; CDR3: ASSQDKGQLYEQY
V: TRBV29-1; D: -; CDR3: SVAGTEAF
V: TRBV7-9; D: TRBD1; CDR3: ASSSYGDRGYEQY